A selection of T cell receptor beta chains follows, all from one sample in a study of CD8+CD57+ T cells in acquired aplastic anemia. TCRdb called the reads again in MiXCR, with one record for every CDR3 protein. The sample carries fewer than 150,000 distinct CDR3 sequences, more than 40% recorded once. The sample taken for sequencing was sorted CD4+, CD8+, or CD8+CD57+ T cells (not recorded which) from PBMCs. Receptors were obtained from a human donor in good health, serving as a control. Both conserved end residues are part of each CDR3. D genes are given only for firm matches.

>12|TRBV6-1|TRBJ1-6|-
CASSDWGSPLHF
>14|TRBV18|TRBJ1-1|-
CASSPLQPNTGAFF
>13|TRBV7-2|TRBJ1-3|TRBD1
CASGTGDKNTIYF
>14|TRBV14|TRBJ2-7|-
CASSQEGRVDGQYF
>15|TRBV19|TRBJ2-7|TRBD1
CASTVGDSSSYEQYF
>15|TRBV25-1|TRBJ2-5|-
CASSDHGTSQETQYF
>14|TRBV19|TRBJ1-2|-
CASSISAEGRGYTF
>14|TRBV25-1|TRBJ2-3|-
CASSDGATTDTQYF
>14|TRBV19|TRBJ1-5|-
CASSEGLGNQPQHF
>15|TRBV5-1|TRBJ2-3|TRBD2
CASSGSGGPTDTQYF
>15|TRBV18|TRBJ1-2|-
CASSPRADSLYGYTF
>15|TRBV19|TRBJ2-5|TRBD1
CASSIGRQGGETQYF
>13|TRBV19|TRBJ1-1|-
CASNMYRNTEAFF
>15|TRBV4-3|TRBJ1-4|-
CASSQDLAGNEKLFF
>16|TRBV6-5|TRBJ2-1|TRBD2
CASSSRTSGGHNEQFF
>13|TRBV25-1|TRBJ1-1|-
CATRTPGNTEAFF
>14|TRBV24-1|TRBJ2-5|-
CATSETTREETQYF
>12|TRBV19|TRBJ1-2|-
CATRGEKHGYTF
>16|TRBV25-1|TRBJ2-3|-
CASSGVGRELTDTQYF
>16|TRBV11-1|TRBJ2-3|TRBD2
CASSLSLAGGSDTQYF
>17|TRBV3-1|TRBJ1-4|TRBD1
CASSPRLLAQGDEKLFF
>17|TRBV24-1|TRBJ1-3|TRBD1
CATSEGRQGPGRNTIYF
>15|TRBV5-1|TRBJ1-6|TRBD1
CASSLAGGSGSPLHF
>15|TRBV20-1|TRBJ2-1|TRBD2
CSARGTSGVSNEQFF
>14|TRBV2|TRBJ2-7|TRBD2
CASIAGRWGEVQYF
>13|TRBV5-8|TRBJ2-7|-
CASSLAAGVEQYF
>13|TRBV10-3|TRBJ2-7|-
CAISTTGTYEQYF
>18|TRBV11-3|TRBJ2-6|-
CASSLGGGLSSGANVLTF
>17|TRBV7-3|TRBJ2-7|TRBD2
CASSPSGLAPFSYEQYF
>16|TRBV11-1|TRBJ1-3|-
CASSQTPDSTGNTIYF
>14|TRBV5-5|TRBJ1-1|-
CASSLGRLNTEAFF
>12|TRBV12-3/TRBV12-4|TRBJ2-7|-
CASSPGTGEQYF
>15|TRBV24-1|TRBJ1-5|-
CATSGSGTDNQPQHF
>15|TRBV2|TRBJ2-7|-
CASSEISRGSYEQYF
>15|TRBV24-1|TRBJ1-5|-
CATSDYENSNQPQHF
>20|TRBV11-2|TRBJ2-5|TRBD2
CASSFSGLAGGPRRRETQYF
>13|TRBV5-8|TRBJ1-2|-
CASSLDRKYGYTF
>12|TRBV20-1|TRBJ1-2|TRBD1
CSAGQGAGGYTF
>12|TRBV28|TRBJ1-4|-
CASSLTGARSTF
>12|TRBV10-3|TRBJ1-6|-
CASSFSNSPLHF
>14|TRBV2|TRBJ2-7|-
CASRGLRRGYEQYF
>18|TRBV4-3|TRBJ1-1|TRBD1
CASSRGMIRQGKTTEAFF
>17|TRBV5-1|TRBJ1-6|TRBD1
CASSFTGTGGVNSPLHF
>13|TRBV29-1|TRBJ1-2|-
CSVEVLGGYGYTF
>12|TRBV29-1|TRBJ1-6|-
CSVMDGDSPLHF
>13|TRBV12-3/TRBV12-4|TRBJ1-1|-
CASNSVVNTEAFF
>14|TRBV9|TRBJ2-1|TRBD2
CASSGWEGWNEQFF
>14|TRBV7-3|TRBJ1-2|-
CASSSYIANYGCTF
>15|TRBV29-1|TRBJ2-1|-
CSVVTGTNSYNEQFF
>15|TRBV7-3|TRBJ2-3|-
CASSLLGISTDTQYF
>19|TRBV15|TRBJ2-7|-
CATSSSSIRIWAFSYEQYF
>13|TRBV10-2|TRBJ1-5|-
CASNHLGNQPQHF
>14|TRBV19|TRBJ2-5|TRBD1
CASSTGGTPETQYF
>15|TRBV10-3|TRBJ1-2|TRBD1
CATNQPGQGAHGYTF
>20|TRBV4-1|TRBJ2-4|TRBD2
CASSQEGVAGGRWAKNIQYF
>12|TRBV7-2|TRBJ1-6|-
CASSVPNSPLHF
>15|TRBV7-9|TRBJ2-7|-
CASSLGRTVTYEQYF
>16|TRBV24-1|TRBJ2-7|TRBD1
CATSDLGYDRGCEQYF
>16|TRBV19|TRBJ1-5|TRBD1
CASRRTGQYSNQPQHF
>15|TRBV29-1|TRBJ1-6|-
CSVREREGVSSPLHF